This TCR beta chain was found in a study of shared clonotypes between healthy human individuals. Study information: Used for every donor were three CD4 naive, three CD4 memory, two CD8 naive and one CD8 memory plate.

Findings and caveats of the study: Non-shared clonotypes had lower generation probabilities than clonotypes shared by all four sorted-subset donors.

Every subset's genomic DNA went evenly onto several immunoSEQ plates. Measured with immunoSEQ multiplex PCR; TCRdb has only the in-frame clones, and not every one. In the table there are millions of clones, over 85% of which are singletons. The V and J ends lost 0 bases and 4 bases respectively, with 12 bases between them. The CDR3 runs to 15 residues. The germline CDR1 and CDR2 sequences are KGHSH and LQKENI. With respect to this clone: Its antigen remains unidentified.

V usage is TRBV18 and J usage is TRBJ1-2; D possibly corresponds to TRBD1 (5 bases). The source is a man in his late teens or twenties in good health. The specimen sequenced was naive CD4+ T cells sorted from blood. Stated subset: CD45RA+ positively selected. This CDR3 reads CASSPPQGGTYGYTF. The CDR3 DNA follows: TGTGCCAGCTCACCACCGCAGGGAGGAACCTATGGCTACACCTTC.